This T cell receptor beta chain is drawn from a study of T cell clonotyping in hematopoietic cell transplantation. Findings of the study overall: Cells were unsorted, so CD4 and CD8 contributions were not separated. Recipient TCR diversity dropped after transplant; expanded clonotypes rose from day 30 to 180. Few recipient clonotypes overlapped donors; over 97% were de novo at given depth.

The CDR3 consists of 15 residues. The V and J ends lost 3 bases and 5 bases, in that order; junction bases with no gene match: 3. CDR1 SGDLS and CDR2 YYNGEE come from the germline V gene. With regard to this clone: Its specificity is unknown.

Some clones are missing from TCRdb's copy, which holds only in-frame ones; the method was immunoSEQ multiplex PCR. The table has about 3,500 clones, 65% to 80% seen once; the top ten hold roughly 28%. The sequenced sample was peripheral blood mononuclear cells, obtained at the time of graft-versus-host disease after allogeneic stem cell transplant. This chain links TRBV9 with TRBJ2-2, with 11 bases lining up with TRBD2. This sequence originates from a female patient aged 50-59 years who had an allogeneic stem cell transplant from an unrelated donor, so the T cells may come from the graft donor. Some clones in this sample may be carry-over from other donors' samples. DNA of the CDR3: TGTGCCAGCAGCGATATAGCGGGGGGGACCGGGGAGCTGTTTTTT. Translated, it gives CASSDIAGGTGELFF.